This T cell receptor (beta chain) was sequenced in a study of technical replicates of blood from a handful of donors. Sequencing was performed with immunoSEQ multiplex PCR; in TCRdb, only in-frame clones are kept and a portion is missing. Among tens of thousands of clones listed, roughly 95% were seen once. There are 13 residues in the CDR3. Germline V gene data show CDR1 as GTSNPN and CDR2 as SVGIG (reference sequence). V was shortened by 2 bases and J by 6 bases, with 14 bases between the two germline ends. The sequence was obtained from a human donor in good health. The sample was T cells isolated from PBMCs. The rearrangement links TRBV30 to TRBJ2-7; possibly TRBD2 for D (6 bases). CDR3 coding DNA: TGTGCCTGGAGTCATGGTCTGGGAGGCGAGCAGTACTTC. It specifies CAWSHGLGGEQYF. The variable domain in full, with the rest retrieved from reference TRBV30 and TRBJ2-7, is SQTIHQWPATLVQPVGSPLSLECTVEGTSNPNLYWYRQAAGRGLQLLFYSVGIGQISSEVPQNLSASRPQDRQFILSSKKLLLSDSGFYLCAWSHGLGGEQYFGPGTRLTVT.